This TCR beta chain was sequenced during a study of T cells in localized non-small cell lung cancer. The study, taken as a whole, reports: There were a median roughly 60 of the top 100 tumor clones appearing in adjacent lung. Among blood samples, higher T cell density accompanied longer overall survival. Tumor trailed uninvolved adjacent lung in T cell clonality, which peaked there. Multi-region tumor sequencing was not done, so intratumor heterogeneity could not be excluded.

Data came from immunoSEQ multiplex PCR; TCRdb stores just in-frame clones and leaves some out. The sample holds about 3,300 clones, roughly a third seen once. This clone was detected only a few times. What it binds is not known. CDR1 LNHDA and CDR2 SQIVND come from the germline V gene (reference sequence). The J segment lost 3 bases and the V segment lost 8 bases, leaving 4 bases of the junction unmatched. This CDR3 comprises 13 residues. The sample was lung tumor tissue, taken before any cancer treatment. The V call is TRBV19, the J call TRBJ1-5; 7 nucleotides match TRBD1. The clonotype originates from a female donor of 60 years or more with stage I lung adenocarcinoma. The CDR3 here is CASGGTVNQPQHF. The CDR3 DNA follows: TGTGCCAGTGGGGGGACAGTCAATCAGCCCCAGCATTTT.